Below are 2 T cell receptor beta chains sequenced from a single sample in a study of cytomegalovirus exposure and HLA in healthy donors. Sequenced by immunoSEQ multiplex PCR; TCRdb stores in-frame clones only, minus some. The sample lists over 70,000 clones, 70% to 90% occurring once. Sequencing input: PBMCs. The source of these receptors is a woman aged 18-29 years in good health and CMV-seropositive.

This clone was detected only once. V gene TRBV7-8 combines with J gene TRBJ2-3, with 8 bases matching TRBD2. Germline V CDR1 and CDR2: SGHVS, FQNEAQ. Losses at the gene ends were 5 bases for V and 8 bases for J; bases not matched to a gene: 12. The CDR3 contains 15 residues. CDR3 region: CASSILAEGVGTQYF. The CDR3 nucleotides read TGTGCCAGCAGCATACTAGCGGAGGGGGTTGGTACGCAGTATTTT.

V and J are TRBV30 and TRBJ2-4; D ambiguous. The CDR3 consists of 14 residues. Trimming cost V 4 bases and J 0 bases, with 10 bases left between them. Germline CDR1 reads GTSNPN; CDR2 reads SVGIG (reference sequence). CDR3 in amino acids: CAWKEALAKNIQYF. The CDR3 coding sequence is TGTGCCTGGAAAGAGGCTCTAGCCAAAAACATTCAGTACTTC. Looking up the rest from reference TRBV30 and TRBJ2-4 gives the full variable domain: SQTIHQWPATLVQPVGSPLSLECTVEGTSNPNLYWYRQAAGRGLQLLFYSVGIGQISSEVPQNLSASRPQDRQFILSSKKLLLSDSGFYLCAWKEALAKNIQYFGAGTRLSVL.